The 18 T cell receptor beta chains below all came from one sample that was sequenced in a study of T cell repertoires in cytomegalovirus infection. MiXCR, run by TCRdb on the reads, gives a single entry per CDR3 protein. Of under 300,000 distinct CDR3 sequences listed, about 17% were seen once; the top ten hold less than 50%. Sequences were obtained from CD8+ T cells from PBMCs. These receptors all stem from a human donor in good health (CMV status not recorded). Some clones in this sample may be carry-over from other donors' samples.

This clonotype was counted between two and nine times. The chain's CDR3 is CASSIWNRGLNTEAFF. As DNA, the CDR3 is TGTGCCAGTAGTATTTGGAACAGGGGTTTGAACACTGAAGCTTTCTTT. The V and J genes are TRBV19 and TRBJ1-1, with 7 bases matching TRBD1. Trimming cost V 3 bases and J 0 bases; bases outside gene matches: 7. The CDR3 is 16 residues long. Germline values: CDR1 LNHDA, CDR2 SQIVND (reference sequence).

This clonotype was seen at least ten times. The chain carries TRBV4-1 and TRBJ2-5; possibly TRBD1 for D (10 bases). V was shortened by 3 bases and J by 1 base, with 27 bases between the two germline ends. Germline V gene sequence: CDR1 MGHRA, CDR2 YSYEKL. This CDR3 region has 20 residues. CDR3 DNA: TGCGCCAGCAGCCATCTGGACAGGGGGACTAGCCCGGTATTCCAAGAGACCCAGTACTTC. This encodes CASSHLDRGTSPVFQETQYF.

This rearrangement joins TRBV20-1 to TRBJ1-5, with 8 bases that match TRBD1. Losses at the gene ends were 6 bases for V and 4 bases for J; bases not matched to a gene: 5. Germline V gives CDR1 DFQATT, CDR2 SNEGSKA (reference sequence). The CDR3 spans 13 residues. The CDR3: CSAQDRDNQPQHF. CDR3 sequence (DNA): TGCAGTGCCCAGGACAGGGATAATCAGCCCCAGCATTTT.

This clonotype was seen at least ten times. V is TRBV4-3 and J is TRBJ1-2; 8 positions agree with TRBD1. Germline CDR1 LGHNA, CDR2 YSLEER. The trim removed 0 bases at V and 8 bases at J, leaving 8 bases unmatched. This CDR3 is built from 15 residues. The CDR3 protein is CASSQEGQGLSGYTF. The CDR3 DNA reads as TGCGCCAGCAGCCAAGAAGGACAGGGTCTTTCCGGCTACACCTTC.

This clonotype was picked up a small number of times. The V call is TRBV29-1, the J call TRBJ1-1; possibly TRBD1 for D (6 bases). This CDR3 has 13 residues. Germline loops: CDR1 SQVTM, CDR2 ANQGSEA. The V end lost 5 bases, the J end lost 3 bases, and 13 bases lay between the germline ends. CDR3 nucleotide sequence: TGCAGCGTTAAGGACAGTTATTACACTGAAGCTTTCTTT. Translation: CSVKDSYYTEAFF.

This clonotype was seen a few times. The chain links TRBV20-1 to TRBJ1-2; D is uncertain. The CDR3 is 13 residues long. Trimming took off 0 bases at V and 5 bases at J, with 10 bases between the two ends. Germline V gene data show CDR1 as DFQATT and CDR2 as SNEGSKA (reference sequence). In nucleotides, the CDR3 is TGCAGTGCTAGAGATCCACAGACTTATGGCTACACCTTC. Its translation is CSARDPQTYGYTF.

The genes are TRBV2 and TRBJ1-4, with D unresolved. The CDR3 length is 15 residues. Germline V CDR1 and CDR2: SNHLY, FYNNEI. V lost 1 base to trimming and J lost 3 bases, with 9 bases between them. Here the CDR3 reads CASSEVEASNEKLFF. The CDR3 DNA sequence: TGTGCCAGCAGTGAAGTTGAGGCGTCTAATGAAAAACTGTTTTTT.

The chain couples TRBV27 to TRBJ2-7; no reliable D call. V lost 4 bases and J lost 4, with 17 bases in between. Looked up from germline, CDR1 is MNHEY and CDR2 is SMNVEV (reference sequence). The CDR3 length is 15 residues. CDR3 sequence reads: CASSSPPGLTYEQYF. Here the CDR3 DNA reads TGTGCCAGCAGTTCCCCCCCAGGTCTCACTTACGAGCAGTACTTC.

In this sample, this clonotype turned up a few times. The genes are TRBV7-9 and TRBJ1-1; the D is unclear. The germline CDR1 and CDR2 sequences are SEHNR and FQNEAQ (reference sequence). The V gene lost 1 base and the J gene lost 6 bases, with 15 bases spanning the gap. The CDR3 contains 15 residues. Here the CDR3 reads CASSLVDRPGPEAFF. The DNA for the CDR3 is TGTGCCAGCAGCTTAGTGGATCGGCCTGGACCTGAAGCTTTCTTT.

This clonotype was recorded at least ten times. The genes are TRBV7-8 and TRBJ2-3; 16 positions match TRBD2. CDR3 size: 18 residues. Germline V gene sequence: CDR1 SGHVS, CDR2 FQNEAQ. V lost 5 bases and J lost 4; bases outside the gene matches: 9. DNA for the CDR3: TGTGCCAGCAGCCCAGGGACTAGCGGGGGGGCGCCCGCAGATACGCAGTATTTT. As protein: CASSPGTSGGAPADTQYF.

This clonotype was recorded many times. The chain carries TRBV11-2 and TRBJ2-3; D not resolved. The germline V gene has CDR1 SGHAT and CDR2 FQNNGV. The CDR3 has 15 residues. V dropped 5 bases and J dropped 2 bases, with 14 bases sitting between them. DNA of the CDR3: TGTGCCAGCAGCCCTCAGGCCCTGTTCACAGATACGCAGTATTTT. It is translated as CASSPQALFTDTQYF.

This chain uses TRBV4-1 with TRBJ1-4, with D possibly matching TRBD1 (6 bases). The CDR3 length is 16 residues. The V gene's germline CDR1 is MGHRA and CDR2 YSYEKL. Trimming left V 2 bases short and J 4 bases short, with 14 bases between. The CDR3 is CASSQLWTDFNEKLFF. The CDR3 coding sequence is TGCGCCAGCAGCCAACTTTGGACAGACTTTAATGAAAAACTGTTTTTT.

This clonotype was observed a few times. This chain uses TRBV20-1 with TRBJ2-1; D gene uncertain. The CDR3 has 15 amino acids. The germline V gene encodes CDR1 DFQATT and CDR2 SNEGSKA (reference sequence). V dropped 1 base and J dropped 0 bases, with 10 bases sitting between them. The DNA of the CDR3 is TGCAGTGCTAGAGTCGGACGGAGCTCCTACAATGAGCAGTTCTTC. This translates into CSARVGRSSYNEQFF.

V and J are TRBV5-5 and TRBJ1-2, with 8 positions matching TRBD1. The CDR3 covers 15 residues. Germline V gene sequence: CDR1 SGHKS, CDR2 YYEKEE (reference sequence). Trimming took 4 bases from V and 4 from J; bases not matched to a gene: 9. The CDR3 sequence: CASSNPGGVSYGYTF. CDR3 DNA sequence: TGTGCCAGCAGCAATCCAGGGGGCGTCAGCTATGGCTACACCTTC.

This clonotype was detected ten times or more. The rearrangement joins TRBV28 to TRBJ1-6; D is perhaps TRBD1 (5 bases). Between the trimmed V and J ends, which lost 5 bases and 7 bases, there was a span of 9 bases. This CDR3 spans 13 amino acids. Germline CDR1 MDHEN, CDR2 SYDVKM. The CDR3 spells CASSTTANSPLHF. CDR3 coding DNA: TGTGCCAGCAGTACGACAGCGAATTCACCCCTCCACTTT. The full variable domain, in which reference TRBV28 and TRBJ1-6 provide the parts outside the CDR3, is DVKVTQSSRYLVKRTGEKVFLECVQDMDHENMFWYRQDPGLGLRLIYFSYDVKMKEKGDIPEGYSVSREKKERFSLILESASTNQTSMYLCASSTTANSPLHFGNGTRLTVT.

Only a few counts were recorded for this clonotype. This rearrangement joins TRBV7-6 to TRBJ1-5, with 8 bases identical to TRBD1. CDR3 length equals 15 residues. Trimming at V came to 6 bases and at J to 6 bases, leaving 10 bases not matched to a gene. CDR1 is SGHVS, CDR2 FNYEAQ, per germline. CDR3: CASSSTGGSGQPQHF. Written as DNA, the CDR3 is TGTGCCAGCAGTTCTACAGGGGGATCCGGTCAGCCCCAGCATTTT.

In its sample, this clonotype was seen many times. V usage is TRBV29-1 and J usage is TRBJ1-2, with D hard to call. The ends were cut back, 1 base at V and 0 bases at J, with 6 bases in the middle. The CDR3 has 13 amino acids. The V gene's germline CDR1 is SQVTM and CDR2 ANQGSEA. The CDR3 DNA follows: TGCAGCGTTGAAGCACGGTCTAACTATGGCTACACCTTC. It specifies CSVEARSNYGYTF.

This sequence joins TRBV27 and TRBJ1-2; tentative D call: TRBD1 (6 bases). Germline assignment: CDR1 MNHEY and CDR2 SMNVEV (reference sequence). This CDR3 region has 15 residues. V was clipped by 7 bases and J by 3 bases, with 18 bases between them. CDR3 DNA sequence: TGTGCCAGCAAAGCGTGGGCAGGGGACGACTATGGCTACACCTTC. This translates into CASKAWAGDDYGYTF.